A single sample is the source of the 27 T cell receptor beta chains below, sequenced in a study of T cells after yellow fever vaccination. A single record per CDR3 protein comes from TCRdb applying MiXCR to the 5' RACE reads. The sample records around 25,000 distinct CDR3 sequences, 4.5% being singletons. Sequenced material: PBMCs, either bulk or a sorted T-cell subset (CD4+, CD8+, memory, or dextramer-sorted; not recorded which), taken on the day of the yellow fever booster vaccination. These receptor sequences come from a man aged 18-30 years who received the YFV17D yellow fever vaccine.

This clonotype was detected a few times. The CDR3 DNA follows: TGTGCCATCAGTGGGTATGGGTACGAGCAGTACTTC. Translating it yields CAISGYGYEQYF. V is TRBV10-3 and J is TRBJ2-7; D is uncertain. The CDR3 sequence is 12 residues long. Trimming stripped 4 bases from V and 4 bases from J, with 8 bases between. Per germline, CDR1 ENHRY and CDR2 SYGVKD.

The sample holds many counts of this clonotype. The chain links TRBV6-6 to TRBJ2-1, with 13 bases fitting TRBD2. V was pared by 10 bases and J by 0 bases, with 12 bases of the junction left unmatched. The CDR3 is 18 amino acids. Per the germline V gene, CDR1 is MNHNY and CDR2 is SVGAGI (reference sequence). CDR3 DNA: TGTGCCACCAGACTAGCGGGGGGACCCTTTAGCTCCTACAATGAGCAGTTCTTC. Amino acids: CATRLAGGPFSSYNEQFF.

The table lists this clonotype with many counts. The chain is built from TRBV20-1 and TRBJ2-3, with D unresolved. Germline values: CDR1 DFQATT, CDR2 SNEGSKA (reference sequence). The CDR3 spans 11 residues. V was clipped by 6 bases and J by 3 bases, with 7 bases between them. The CDR3 nucleotides read TGCAGTGCCCGCAGGACAGATACGCAGTATTTT. Its protein product is CSARRTDTQYF.

Only a few counts were recorded for this clonotype. V usage is TRBV7-3 and J usage is TRBJ2-3; 9 nucleotides line up with TRBD2. J gave up 2 bases and V 1 base, and 1 base lay outside the gene matches. From germline, CDR1 is SGHTA and CDR2 FQGTGA. This CDR3 is 15 amino acids long. DNA for the CDR3: TGTGCCAGCAGCTTAATGGGACTAGCCACAGATACGCAGTATTTT. It encodes CASSLMGLATDTQYF.

This clonotype was counted at least ten times. The chain combines TRBV11-1 with TRBJ2-1; tentatively, D is TRBD1 (5 bases). The CDR3 spans 14 residues. V lost 3 bases and J 9 bases, leaving 15 bases between the germline ends. The germline V gene encodes CDR1 SGHAT and CDR2 FQDESV (reference sequence). The CDR3 coding sequence is TGTGCCAGCAGCTTCCAGGGTCCAGGGCTTGAGCAGTTCTTC. This gives the protein CASSFQGPGLEQFF. Variable domain in full (rest from reference TRBV11-1 and TRBJ2-1): EAEVAQSPRYKITEKSQAVAFWCDPISGHATLYWYRQILGQGPELLVQFQDESVVDDSQLPKDRFSAERLKGVDSTLKIQPAELGDSAMYLCASSFQGPGLEQFFGPGTRLTVL.

This clonotype was detected ten times or more. The gene calls are TRBV12-3 or TRBV12-4 and TRBJ2-1; D is uncertain. CDR3 size: 10 residues. Trimming left V 6 bases short and J 9 bases short, with 6 bases between. The CDR3 loop reads CASSQSEQFF. CDR3 coding DNA: TGTGCCAGCAGCCAAAGTGAGCAGTTCTTC.

This clonotype appeared many times. This chain links TRBV6-5 with TRBJ1-1, with 10 bases aligning to TRBD1. Germline V gives CDR1 MNHEY, CDR2 SVGAGI. The J segment lost 5 bases and the V segment lost 7 bases, leaving 10 bases of the junction unmatched. The length of the CDR3 is 15 residues. The CDR3 coding sequence is TGTGCCAGCACCGGGGGACAGGGGAGGTTAACTGAAGCTTTCTTT. The encoded protein is CASTGGQGRLTEAFF.

In this sample, this clonotype turned up many times. V and J are TRBV7-9 and TRBJ2-1; 8 nucleotides line up with TRBD1. The trim removed 3 bases at V and 8 bases at J, leaving 0 bases unmatched. There are 12 residues in the CDR3. Looked up from germline, CDR1 is SEHNR and CDR2 is FQNEAQ (reference sequence). The DNA for the CDR3 is TGTGCCAGCAGCTTCAGGGGGCATGAGCAGTTCTTC. Translating gives CASSFRGHEQFF.

This clonotype was seen many times. CDR3 in amino acids: CASSNRDSLYTF. In DNA form, the CDR3 reads TGTGCCAGCAGCAACCGGGACAGCCTCTACACCTTC. The chain carries TRBV7-9 and TRBJ1-2; TRBD1 matches at 7 bases. This CDR3 has 12 amino acids. With V trimmed by 5 bases and J by 10 bases, 7 bases remained unmatched. CDR1 and CDR2 from the germline V gene are SEHNR and FQNEAQ (reference sequence).

J is TRBJ2-6 and V is TRBV19; 9 bases line up with TRBD1. The CDR3 is 17 residues long. Trimming took 6 bases from V and 4 from J; bases not matched to a gene: 10. Germline CDR1 is LNHDA and CDR2 is SQIVND (reference sequence). The CDR3 DNA follows: TGTGCCAGTAGGACAAGACAGGGGGTATTGGGGGCCAACGTCCTGACTTTC. Its protein product is CASRTRQGVLGANVLTF.

This clonotype occurred many times. A much more abundant neighbour one base away suggests this may be a read error. The rearrangement joins TRBV7-2 to TRBJ2-5; D unclear. The V and J ends lost 0 bases and 5 bases respectively, with 1 base between them. Germline loops: CDR1 SGHTA, CDR2 FQGNSA. The CDR3 is made up of 11 amino acids. CDR3 region: CASSLAETQYF. In DNA form, the CDR3 reads TGTGCCAGCAGCTTAGCGGAGACCCAGTACTTC.

The chain recombines TRBV18 with TRBJ2-7; D is tentatively TRBD1 or TRBD2 (5 bases each). Trimming removed 6 bases at V and 2 bases at J, with 14 bases between. The CDR3 spans 14 residues. Germline values: CDR1 KGHSH, CDR2 LQKENI. The DNA of the CDR3 is TGTGCCAGCTCCTACGGGACCACCACCTACGAGCAGTACTTC. It codes for CASSYGTTTYEQYF.

In its sample, this clonotype was seen many times. CDR3 in DNA: TGTGCCAGCAGCTTGGACAGGTCGGGCGAGCAGTACTTC. This translates into CASSLDRSGEQYF. The chain has TRBV7-2 and TRBJ2-7; 7 positions match TRBD1. This CDR3 contains 13 residues. Unmatched junction bases numbered 5, after V lost 3 bases and J lost 6 bases. Per germline, CDR1 SGHTA and CDR2 FQGNSA. The full variable domain, in which reference TRBV7-2 and TRBJ2-7 provide the parts outside the CDR3, is GAGVSQSPSNKVTEKGKDVELRCDPISGHTALYWYRQSLGQGLEFLIYFQGNSAPDKSGLPSDRFSAERTGGSVSTLTIQRTQQEDSAVYLCASSLDRSGEQYFGPGTRLTVT.

This clonotype was seen more than once but under ten times. The chain couples TRBV19 to TRBJ1-5; no clear D. Trimming left V 6 bases short and J 4 bases short, with 7 bases between. There are 12 residues in the CDR3. CDR1 is LNHDA, CDR2 SQIVND, per germline (reference sequence). CDR3 in amino acids: CASSLNNQPQHF. CDR3 sequence (DNA): TGTGCCAGTAGCCTAAATAATCAGCCCCAGCATTTT. The variable domain in full, with the rest retrieved from reference TRBV19 and TRBJ1-5, is DGGITQSPKYLFRKEGQNVTLSCEQNLNHDAMYWYRQDPGQGLRLIYYSQIVNDFQKGDIAEGYSVSREKKESFPLTVTSAQKNPTAFYLCASSLNNQPQHFGDGTRLSIL.

This clonotype was seen ten or more times. The chain has TRBV7-9 and TRBJ1-1, with 8 bases lining up with TRBD1. The CDR3 loop spans 14 amino acids. V shed 5 bases and J 3 bases; nucleotides not matched to a gene: 5. Germline V gene data show CDR1 as SEHNR and CDR2 as FQNEAQ (reference sequence). The CDR3 bases are TGTGCCAGCAGCCGTCAGGGGGCCTACACTGAAGCTTTCTTT. Its protein product is CASSRQGAYTEAFF.

This clonotype was observed a few times. The chain couples TRBV5-8 to TRBJ2-3, with TRBD1 as a possible D gene (6 bases). Germline loops: CDR1 SGHTS, CDR2 YDEGEE. CDR3 size: 15 residues. Deletions cut 5 bases from V and 0 bases from J, with 13 bases between. CDR3 in DNA: TGTGCCAGCAGTCACGGGACACACAGCACAGATACGCAGTATTTT. Translating it yields CASSHGTHSTDTQYF.

This clonotype is medium-sized within its sample. The V gene is TRBV20-1, the J gene TRBJ2-1; maybe TRBD2 (5 bases). V was pared by 5 bases and J by 5 bases, with 10 bases between. The CDR3 has 12 amino acids. The germline V gene has CDR1 DFQATT and CDR2 SNEGSKA (reference sequence). CDR3 coding DNA: TGCAGTGCTGATGGACTCGACAATGAGCAGTTCTTC. Translating it yields CSADGLDNEQFF.

This clonotype has at least ten counts. V is TRBV4-1 and J is TRBJ1-1; a possible D gene is TRBD1 (5 bases). This CDR3 region has 15 residues. Deletions cut 1 base from V and 11 bases from J, with 20 bases between. Germline assignment: CDR1 MGHRA and CDR2 YSYEKL. CDR3 sequence: CASSQGPGLNSRAFF. DNA of the CDR3: TGCGCCAGCAGCCAAGGCCCGGGACTCAACTCAAGGGCTTTCTTT.

V and J are TRBV4-3 and TRBJ2-3, with 8 positions matching TRBD2. Per germline, CDR1 LGHNA and CDR2 YSLEER. Germline trimming cut 1 base from V and 5 bases from J; bases unmatched to any gene: 5. The CDR3 is made up of 15 amino acids. CDR3 sequence (DNA): TGCGCCAGCAGCCAAGCGGGGGGGCCGGTAGATACGCAGTATTTT. Protein sequence: CASSQAGGPVDTQYF.

This clonotype appeared many times. This chain uses TRBV5-1 with TRBJ1-1, with TRBD1 as a possible D gene (6 bases). The CDR3 loop spans 17 amino acids. CDR1 and CDR2 (germline): SGHRS, YFSETQ. Trimming pared 0 bases from V and 0 bases from J, leaving 15 bases between. For the CDR3, the DNA is TGCGCCAGCAGCTTGGGGGGTCCCGGGGGCATGAACACTGAAGCTTTCTTT. It translates to CASSLGGPGGMNTEAFF. Using reference TRBV5-1 and TRBJ1-1 for the parts outside the CDR3, the full variable domain is KAGVTQTPRYLIKTRGQQVTLSCSPISGHRSVSWYQQTPGQGLQFLFEYFSETQRNKGNFPGRFSGRQFSNSRSEMNVSTLELGDSALYLCASSLGGPGGMNTEAFFGQGTRLTVV.

This clonotype came up a few times. The chain joins TRBV29-1 to TRBJ2-5; D is possibly TRBD2 (5 bases). With 4 bases removed from V and 1 base from J, the gap between germline ends came to 7 bases. CDR1 and CDR2 from the germline V gene are SQVTM and ANQGSEA. The CDR3 consists of 12 residues. Here the CDR3 reads CSVGRSQETQYF. The CDR3 DNA sequence: TGCAGCGTTGGGAGGAGCCAAGAGACCCAGTACTTC.

In its sample, this clonotype was seen many times. The rearrangement links TRBV30 to TRBJ1-4, with D unclear. The CDR3 consists of 13 residues. The ends were cut back, 1 base at V and 5 bases at J, with 8 bases in the middle. Germline CDR1 reads GTSNPN; CDR2 reads SVGIG (reference sequence). The CDR3, as DNA: TGTGCCTGGAGTGGGGCAGAGAATGAAAAACTGTTTTTT. This translates into CAWSGAENEKLFF.

The table lists this clonotype with many counts. The chain joins TRBV5-1 to TRBJ2-6; TRBD1 or TRBD2 may be the D gene (5 bases each). With 3 bases removed from V and 0 bases from J, the gap between germline ends came to 10 bases. Per germline, CDR1 SGHRS and CDR2 YFSETQ. The CDR3 is made up of 16 amino acids. The CDR3 nucleotides are TGCGCCAGCAGCTGGGGACCGAACTCTGGGGCCAACGTCCTGACTTTC. It translates to CASSWGPNSGANVLTF.

This clonotype was seen at least ten times. The J gene is TRBJ2-5, the V gene TRBV10-3; maybe TRBD1 (6 bases). Germline loops: CDR1 ENHRY, CDR2 SYGVKD. The CDR3 has 13 residues. The ends were cut back, 2 bases at V and 5 bases at J, with 9 bases in the middle. CDR3 nucleotide sequence: TGTGCCATCAGTGAGCCCGACAGGGAGACCCAGTACTTC. Its translation: CAISEPDRETQYF.

This clonotype showed up many times. V usage is TRBV7-6 and J usage is TRBJ2-7; the match to TRBD2 covers 8 bases. Germline lookup yields CDR1 SGHVS and CDR2 FNYEAQ. CDR3 length equals 15 residues. V was clipped by 2 bases and J by 4 bases; unmatched bases: 7. The DNA for the CDR3 is TGTGCCAGCAGCTTATCCGGCGGGGGGCAGTACGAGCAGTACTTC. Translation: CASSLSGGGQYEQYF.

This clonotype turned up a few times. The CDR3 DNA follows: TGCGCCAGCAGCTTGGGGGACACGGGAAACACTGAAGCTTTCTTT. Protein sequence: CASSLGDTGNTEAFF. The chain employs TRBV5-1 and TRBJ1-1; a weak D match, TRBD1 (6 bases). The CDR3 loop spans 15 amino acids. V lost 0 bases and J 2 bases, leaving 11 bases between the germline ends. Germline CDR1 is SGHRS and CDR2 is YFSETQ.

This clonotype has a count of ten or more. The chain joins TRBV7-9 to TRBJ1-5, with D unresolved. Per the germline V gene, CDR1 is SEHNR and CDR2 is FQNEAQ (reference sequence). Deletions cut 5 bases from V and 0 bases from J, with 2 bases between. The CDR3 contains 12 residues. The CDR3, as DNA: TGTGCCAGCAGCCTTAGCAATCAGCCCCAGCATTTT. Translation: CASSLSNQPQHF.